One and the same sample provided the 17 T cell receptor beta chains below, sequenced in a study of T cell responses to AZD1222 COVID-19 vaccine. Using immunoSEQ multiplex PCR, the repertoire was profiled, and TCRdb retains in-frame clones only, with some absent. Of roughly 120,000 clones in the sample, around 86% were seen once. This specimen was peripheral blood, taken on day 0 of AZD1222 vaccination. The receptors originated from an adult in good health.

The chain recombines TRBV27 with TRBJ1-2; maybe TRBD1 (5 bases). Germline CDR1 is MNHEY and CDR2 is SMNVEV (reference sequence). Trimming left V 6 bases short and J 8 bases short, with 16 bases between. The CDR3 has 13 amino acids. CDR3: CASSPGGGVGYTF. In DNA form, the CDR3 reads TGTGCCAGCAGCCCTGGTGGGGGGGTCGGCTACACCTTC.

The rearrangement joins TRBV6-5 to TRBJ2-1; the D gene could be TRBD1 or TRBD2 (5 bases each). The V end was cut by 6 bases, the J end by 4 bases, with 16 bases between. This CDR3 is built from 15 residues. CDR1 and CDR2 (germline): MNHEY, SVGAGI. CDR3 in DNA: TGTGCCAGCAGCCCACTCGAGGGGAAATACAATGAGCAGTTCTTC. Translation gives CASSPLEGKYNEQFF.

This chain links TRBV5-1 with TRBJ1-2; D gene unclear. CDR3 length: 15 residues. Trimming stripped 1 base from V and 4 bases from J, with 14 bases between. Germline lookup yields CDR1 SGHRS and CDR2 YFSETQ. The CDR3 reads CASSLTVVGFYGYTF. The CDR3 region has the DNA TGCGCCAGCAGCTTGACGGTGGTAGGCTTCTATGGCTACACCTTC.

J is TRBJ2-1 and V is TRBV6-5, with D possibly matching TRBD2 (5 bases). This CDR3 is 13 amino acids long. With 7 bases removed from V and 5 bases from J, the gap between germline ends came to 12 bases. CDR1 is MNHEY, CDR2 SVGAGI, per germline. The CDR3 loop is CASTWGENNEQFF. The CDR3 DNA sequence: TGTGCCAGCACGTGGGGAGAAAACAATGAGCAGTTCTTC.

V and J are TRBV19 and TRBJ1-1; 8 positions agree with TRBD1. Germline V lookup: CDR1 LNHDA, CDR2 SQIVND (reference sequence). The CDR3 has 15 residues. The J segment lost 5 bases and the V segment lost 4 bases, leaving 9 bases of the junction unmatched. CDR3 coding DNA: TGTGCCAGTAGTACCCCTAGGACAGGGCAAACTGAAGCTTTCTTT. Encoded protein: CASSTPRTGQTEAFF.

This clone came up once. V usage is TRBV6-5 and J usage is TRBJ2-3, with 10 bases matching TRBD2. J gave up 2 bases and V 6 bases, and 5 bases lay outside the gene matches. Germline CDR1 is MNHEY and CDR2 is SVGAGI. The CDR3 is 15 residues long. CDR3: CASSRSGGSTDTQYF. The DNA of the CDR3 is TGTGCCAGCAGCCGTAGCGGGGGGTCCACAGATACGCAGTATTTT.

The rearrangement uses TRBV6-1 and TRBJ1-3; D is uncertain. The V end lost 2 bases, the J end lost 6 bases, and 5 bases lay between the germline ends. The CDR3 consists of 12 residues. Per the germline V gene, CDR1 is MNHNS and CDR2 is SASEGT. Here the CDR3 reads CASSEFENTIYF. CDR3 DNA: TGTGCCAGCAGTGAATTTGAAAACACCATATATTTT.

V is TRBV6-1 and J is TRBJ2-5; 13 bases are shared with TRBD2. The V gene's germline CDR1 is MNHNS and CDR2 SASEGT. The V and J ends lost 0 bases and 5 bases, in that order; junction bases with no gene match: 15. This CDR3 spans 20 amino acids. The CDR3 spells CASSEARLGLLAGGPETQYF. In DNA, the CDR3 is TGTGCCAGCAGTGAAGCGAGGTTGGGTTTACTAGCGGGGGGGCCGGAGACCCAGTACTTC.

The gene calls are TRBV12-3 or TRBV12-4 and TRBJ1-6, with D possibly matching TRBD1 (5 bases). The CDR3 has 13 amino acids. The germline V and J ends were trimmed by 3 bases and 8 bases, with 8 bases remaining between them. The CDR3 is CASSLGEHSPLHF. CDR3 coding DNA: TGTGCCAGCAGTTTGGGGGAACATTCACCCCTCCACTTT.

The chain links TRBV7-2 to TRBJ2-5; D not certain. V lost 4 bases to trimming and J lost 5 bases, with 11 bases between them. The germline gives CDR1 SGHTA, CDR2 FQGNSA. This CDR3 region has 13 residues. This chain's CDR3 is CASSSGWVETQYF. The CDR3 coding sequence is TGTGCCAGCAGCTCCGGGTGGGTGGAGACCCAGTACTTC. Supplemented by reference TRBV7-2 and TRBJ2-5, the full variable domain reads GAGVSQSPSNKVTEKGKDVELRCDPISGHTALYWYRQSLGQGLEFLIYFQGNSAPDKSGLPSDRFSAERTGGSVSTLTIQRTQQEDSAVYLCASSSGWVETQYFGPGTRLLVL.

V usage is TRBV5-3 and J usage is TRBJ1-5; 7 bases map to TRBD1. TRBV5-3 carries the ORF label, with uncertain function. This CDR3 is 17 amino acids long. The V gene end was trimmed by 4 bases and the J gene end by 5 bases; junction bases not matched to a gene: 15. CDR3 sequence reads: CARSPRAGQDYYQPQHF. The CDR3 nucleotides read TGTGCCAGAAGCCCGCGGGCCGGACAGGACTACTATCAGCCCCAGCATTTT.

The rearrangement links TRBV7-2 to TRBJ1-2, with unresolved D. Germline CDR1 reads SGHTA; CDR2 reads FQGNSA. The CDR3 contains 14 residues. Trimming took 7 bases from V and 0 from J, leaving 12 bases between them. This CDR3 reads CASTPTATNYGYTF. Here the CDR3 DNA reads TGTGCCAGCACCCCGACCGCTACTAACTATGGCTACACCTTC.

This clone was seen once. This chain joins TRBV10-3 and TRBJ2-7; 8 bases match TRBD1. This CDR3 has 14 amino acids. Germline CDR1 reads ENHRY; CDR2 reads SYGVKD. The V gene end was trimmed by 5 bases and the J gene end by 2 bases; junction bases not matched to a gene: 5. CDR3 nucleotide sequence: TGTGCCATCAGTTCCGGGACAGGCGCCTACGAGCAGTACTTC. As protein: CAISSGTGAYEQYF.

The rearrangement joins TRBV2 to TRBJ2-1, with 8 bases matching TRBD2. The CDR3 loop spans 13 amino acids. Germline trimming cut 7 bases from V and 6 bases from J; bases unmatched to any gene: 5. Germline CDR1 SNHLY, CDR2 FYNNEI. The CDR3 here is CASTGLAGNEQFF. The CDR3 DNA follows: TGTGCCAGCACGGGTCTAGCGGGCAATGAGCAGTTCTTC.

This rearrangement joins TRBV30 to TRBJ1-2; 7 bases align to TRBD1. CDR1 and CDR2 from the germline V gene are GTSNPN and SVGIG (reference sequence). The CDR3 totals 14 residues. Trimming took 7 bases from V and 5 from J; bases not matched to a gene: 13. The DNA for the CDR3 is TGTGCCTCCCTGCCCCGACAGGGTTATTATGGCTACACCTTC. It is translated as CASLPRQGYYGYTF.

The chain couples TRBV7-2 to TRBJ1-1, with D hard to call. Germline CDR1 SGHTA, CDR2 FQGNSA. V was cut by 5 bases and J by 0 bases, with 13 bases left in between. The CDR3 extends over 15 amino acids. CDR3 nucleotide sequence: TGTGCCAGCAGCGTACCTGGAGGGTTGAACACTGAAGCTTTCTTT. Its protein product is CASSVPGGLNTEAFF.

The J gene is TRBJ2-7, the V gene TRBV27; possibly TRBD1 or TRBD2 for D (6 bases each). The CDR3 is 14 residues long. Trimming removed 4 bases from V and 4 bases from J, with 14 bases in between. Germline-derived CDR1 and CDR2 are MNHEY and SMNVEV (reference sequence). The CDR3 loop reads CASSYRGPQYEQYF. In DNA, the CDR3 is TGTGCCAGCAGTTATCGGGGGCCACAATACGAGCAGTACTTC.